Presented here are 7 T cell receptor beta chains from one specimen sequenced in a study of a mutant IDH1 vaccine in newly diagnosed glioma. TCRdb keeps only in-frame clones here, not all; method: immunoSEQ multiplex PCR. The repertoire holds about 32,000 clones, with 70% to 85% as singletons. Antigens for these TCRs are unknown. Described time point: week 35, safety follow-up. In the vaccine, a single dose held 300 ug of the mutant IDH1 20-mer peptide, along with topical imiquimod. The input for sequencing was PBMCs, taken from a glioma patient whose treatment included an IDH1 peptide vaccine. These receptors came from a man aged 25-40 years with glioma.

The CDR3 protein is CASSSTVNYNEQFF. CDR3 DNA sequence: TGTGCCAGCAGCTCAACAGTGAATTACAATGAGCAGTTCTTC. The chain couples TRBV7-9 to TRBJ2-1; D unresolved. The V end lost 4 bases, the J end lost 4 bases, and 11 bases lay between the germline ends. Germline CDR1 and CDR2: SEHNR and FQNEAQ (reference sequence). CDR3 length: 14 amino acids.

The chain joins TRBV2 to TRBJ1-3; D call uncertain. Trimming took 5 bases from V and 0 from J, leaving 17 bases between them. The CDR3 runs to 17 residues. The germline gives CDR1 SNHLY, CDR2 FYNNEI. The CDR3: CASSLRFDGGSGNTIYF. The CDR3 DNA is TGTGCCAGCAGTCTACGATTCGACGGCGGCTCTGGAAACACCATATATTTT.

The rearrangement links TRBV19 to TRBJ2-7; TRBD1 agrees at 7 bases. This CDR3 spans 14 amino acids. CDR1 LNHDA and CDR2 SQIVND come from the germline V gene (reference sequence). The V gene end was trimmed by 5 bases and the J gene end by 5 bases; junction bases not matched to a gene: 9. The CDR3 reads CASSPGQLQNEQYF. The DNA of the CDR3 is TGTGCCAGTAGTCCGGGACAGCTTCAGAACGAGCAGTACTTC.

This clone was observed a handful of times. The rearrangement links TRBV7-2 to TRBJ1-4, with a tentative D call TRBD1 (5 bases). Trimming stripped 8 bases from V and 8 bases from J, with 12 bases between. The CDR3 spans 12 residues. The germline CDR1 and CDR2 sequences are SGHTA and FQGNSA. The CDR3, as DNA: TGTGCCAGCGGGGATTGGGGGGAAAAACTGTTTTTT. It translates to CASGDWGEKLFF.

The gene calls are TRBV5-1 and TRBJ1-4; D remains unclear. V lost 0 bases and J 4 bases, leaving 10 bases between the germline ends. The CDR3 consists of 15 residues. Germline assignment: CDR1 SGHRS and CDR2 YFSETQ. The CDR3 here is CASSLALGDNEKLFF. The CDR3 DNA sequence: TGCGCCAGCAGCTTGGCCTTGGGAGATAATGAAAAACTGTTTTTT.

The chain couples TRBV29-1 to TRBJ2-7, with D possibly TRBD1 on 6 matching bases. V was cut by 7 bases and J by 3 bases, with 16 bases left in between. CDR1 is SQVTM, CDR2 ANQGSEA, per germline. This CDR3 contains 13 residues. Here the CDR3 DNA reads TGCAGCGCCTCAGGGGACGCGGGCTACGAGCAGTACTTC. It encodes CSASGDAGYEQYF.

This chain links TRBV5-1 with TRBJ2-1; 10 bases match TRBD2. Germline assignment: CDR1 SGHRS and CDR2 YFSETQ. J was trimmed by 9 bases and V by 3 bases; bases with no gene match: 12. There are 16 residues in the CDR3. The CDR3 spells CASSSPSGRARIEQFF. The CDR3, as DNA: TGCGCCAGCAGCTCCCCGAGCGGGAGGGCCCGTATTGAGCAGTTCTTC.